This T cell receptor beta chain is from a study of blood T cell repertoires in COVID-19. The trim removed 4 bases at V and 1 base at J, leaving 15 bases unmatched. Looked up from germline, CDR1 is MGHRA and CDR2 is YSYEKL. This CDR3 is built from 18 residues. Clones were sequenced by immunoSEQ multiplex PCR, and TCRdb holds only the in-frame ones, with some missing. Seen here are about 210,000 clones, about four fifths observed once, and the top ten hold over 6%. The sequenced material came from peripheral blood. The receptor was derived from an elderly woman with COVID-19, enrolled during active disease. The chain has TRBV4-1 and TRBJ2-7; TRBD2 aligns across 8 bases. Here the CDR3 reads CASSLLPLVAGKSYEQYF. The CDR3, as DNA: TGCGCCAGCAGCCTCCTCCCCCTCGTAGCGGGGAAATCCTACGAGCAGTACTTC.